The 23 T cell receptor beta chains reported below all come from one sample, sequenced in a study of blood T cells in healthy people across ages. Through a sample-barcoded 5' primer and a J-beta primer mix, a second PCR was run for roughly 6 to 11 cycles. TCRdb re-called the 5' RACE reads through MiXCR, storing one row per CDR3 protein. The sample carries 1.5 million to 2 million distinct CDR3 sequences, roughly 27% recorded once. The sample was blood. The receptors come from a woman in her 30s in good health.

This chain uses TRBV20-1 with TRBJ2-7, with 7 bases fitting TRBD2. This CDR3 comprises 17 residues. Germline trimming cut 6 bases from V and 2 bases from J; bases unmatched to any gene: 19. In germline, CDR1 is DFQATT, CDR2 SNEGSKA (reference sequence). The CDR3 DNA is TGCAGTGCCACAGGTCAGACGGGGGACTACCTCGCCTACGAGCAGTACTTC. Translated: CSATGQTGDYLAYEQYF.

V usage is TRBV7-9 and J usage is TRBJ1-1; TRBD1 is a possible D gene (6 bases). Germline V gene lookup returns CDR1 SEHNR and CDR2 FQNEAQ (reference sequence). This CDR3 has 14 amino acids. The V and J ends lost 3 bases and 5 bases respectively, with 13 bases between them. This CDR3 reads CASSFESGTTEAFF. CDR3 sequence (DNA): TGTGCCAGCAGCTTCGAGTCCGGGACAACTGAAGCTTTCTTT.

The rearrangement joins TRBV5-1 to TRBJ1-2; D is ambiguous. Trimming removed 2 bases at V and 2 bases at J, with 16 bases between. Germline CDR1 SGHRS, CDR2 YFSETQ. The CDR3 runs 16 residues. In nucleotides, the CDR3 is TGCGCCAGCAGCTTTAACCCCGCGGCAGGAAACTATGGCTACACCTTC. The encoded protein is CASSFNPAAGNYGYTF. Full variable domain (remainder filled in from reference TRBV5-1 and TRBJ1-2): KAGVTQTPRYLIKTRGQQVTLSCSPISGHRSVSWYQQTPGQGLQFLFEYFSETQRNKGNFPGRFSGRQFSNSRSEMNVSTLELGDSALYLCASSFNPAAGNYGYTFGSGTRLTVV.

The chain employs TRBV6-5 and TRBJ2-1, with D perhaps matching TRBD1 or TRBD2 (5 bases each). The V gene lost 8 bases and the J gene lost 0 bases, with 11 bases spanning the gap. This CDR3 comprises 14 residues. Germline V gene lookup returns CDR1 MNHEY and CDR2 SVGAGI. The CDR3 protein is CASRRGYSYNEQFF. The CDR3 bases are TGTGCCAGCCGTCGGGGCTACTCCTACAATGAGCAGTTCTTC.

Concerning this clonotype itself: A much bigger clone sits one base away, suggesting this may be a read error. The chain combines TRBV18 with TRBJ2-1, with 9 positions matching TRBD2. From germline, CDR1 is KGHSH and CDR2 LQKENI. There are 16 residues in the CDR3. CDR3 DNA sequence: TGTGCCAACTCACCTAGCGGGGCAAGTATTTACAATGAGCAGTTCTTC. Protein product: CANSPSGASIYNEQFF.

The chain uses TRBV28 and TRBJ2-7; 9 positions match TRBD1. The CDR3 is 15 amino acids. Trimming at V came to 7 bases and at J to 3 bases, leaving 10 bases not matched to a gene. CDR1 is MDHEN, CDR2 SYDVKM, per germline. The CDR3 here is CASNGPRQGGYEQYF. CDR3 DNA: TGTGCCAGCAACGGGCCTCGACAGGGGGGCTACGAGCAGTACTTC.

The V gene is TRBV7-2, the J gene TRBJ2-7; no firm D call. V lost 6 bases, J lost 4 bases, and 16 bases lay in between. The length of the CDR3 is 14 residues. Germline-derived CDR1 and CDR2 are SGHTA and FQGNSA. The CDR3 coding sequence is TGTGCCAGCAGTCTGGCAGACGTTTTGTACGAGCAGTACTTC. Translated, it gives CASSLADVLYEQYF.

This clonotype is a singleton in its sample. The chain has TRBV12-3 or TRBV12-4 and TRBJ1-1; possible D gene TRBD1, 5 bases. V was shortened by 6 bases and J by 0 bases, with 11 bases between the two germline ends. This CDR3 comprises 14 residues. CDR3 loop: CASSRGAVNTEAFF. In DNA, the CDR3 is TGTGCCAGCAGCCGCGGGGCCGTGAACACTGAAGCTTTCTTT.

This chain links TRBV10-3 with TRBJ2-3; a possible D gene is TRBD1 (7 bases). From germline, CDR1 is ENHRY and CDR2 SYGVKD. The ends were cut back, 10 bases at V and 3 bases at J, with 17 bases in the middle. The CDR3 loop spans 14 amino acids. The CDR3 protein is CATRGDGGTDTQYF. The CDR3, as DNA: TGTGCCACCAGGGGGGATGGAGGAACAGATACGCAGTATTTT.

Of note for this clonotype: The junction differs from germline at one of its ends, possibly a read error. The chain recombines TRBV20-1 with TRBJ2-7, with 7 bases aligning to TRBD1. With the DNA end fitting TRBJ2-5 better, the J assignment may be wrong. The CDR3 consists of 16 residues. Germline V gene sequence: CDR1 DFQATT, CDR2 SNEGSKA (reference sequence). The DNA of the CDR3 is TGCATTGCTAGAGAAAACAGGGGCCCCCTCCCAGAGACCCAGTACTTC. Translating gives CIARENRGPLPETQYF.

The chain employs TRBV12-3 or TRBV12-4 and TRBJ2-1; tentatively, D is TRBD1 or TRBD2 (5 bases each). CDR3 length equals 14 residues. V lost 7 bases to trimming and J lost 10 bases, with 20 bases between them. In nucleotides, the CDR3 is TGTGCCAGCAACGACAGAGGGCCCCAAAGAGAGCAGTTCTTC. Amino acid sequence: CASNDRGPQREQFF.

The chain uses TRBV7-2 and TRBJ1-1; no definite D call. V lost 1 base, J lost 5 bases, and 14 bases lay in between. This CDR3 is 15 amino acids long. Germline CDR1 and CDR2: SGHTA and FQGNSA. DNA for the CDR3: TGTGCCAGCAGCTTAGTTCGGGAGGCAACGACTGAAGCTTTCTTT. Residues: CASSLVREATTEAFF.

The chain has TRBV29-1 and TRBJ1-3, with D hard to call. The germline CDR1 and CDR2 sequences are SQVTM and ANQGSEA. This CDR3 comprises 11 residues. The CDR3 here is CSAEDRNTIYF. The CDR3 coding sequence is TGCAGTGCAGAGGATAGAAACACCATATATTTT.

This clonotype occurred many times. This rearrangement joins TRBV6-1 to TRBJ2-1; 9 positions match TRBD2. Germline V lookup: CDR1 MNHNS, CDR2 SASEGT. V was clipped by 3 bases and J by 0 bases; unmatched bases: 6. This CDR3 spans 17 amino acids. The chain's CDR3 is CASSDTSGRGSYNEQFF. The CDR3 bases are TGTGCCAGCAGTGATACTAGCGGGCGAGGCTCCTACAATGAGCAGTTCTTC.

This sequence joins TRBV5-1 and TRBJ1-5; TRBD1 aligns across 8 bases. This CDR3 region has 17 residues. Germline CDR1 is SGHRS and CDR2 is YFSETQ. The ends lost 5 bases at V and 3 bases at J; junction bases unmatched: 13. The CDR3 loop is CASRTGQGASYNQPQHF. The CDR3 DNA is TGCGCCAGCAGGACCGGACAGGGCGCCTCGTACAATCAGCCCCAGCATTTT. The variable domain in full, completed from reference TRBV5-1 and TRBJ1-5, reads KAGVTQTPRYLIKTRGQQVTLSCSPISGHRSVSWYQQTPGQGLQFLFEYFSETQRNKGNFPGRFSGRQFSNSRSEMNVSTLELGDSALYLCASRTGQGASYNQPQHFGDGTRLSIL.

Worth noting for this clonotype: With a much larger clone just one base away, this may be a read error. The chain employs TRBV6-5 and TRBJ2-5, with unresolved D. The germline V gene has CDR1 MNHEY and CDR2 SVGAGI. CDR3 length equals 13 residues. Trimming took 5 bases from V and 11 from J, leaving 18 bases between them. The CDR3 DNA reads TGTGCCAGCAGTAATGGACGGAGTACTGATCAGTACTTC. It is translated as CASSNGRSTDQYF.

This clonotype was seen a few times. The V gene is TRBV20-1, the J gene TRBJ2-1, with 7 positions matching TRBD2. Germline CDR1 and CDR2: DFQATT and SNEGSKA (reference sequence). Trimming at V came to 5 bases and at J to 9 bases, leaving 13 bases not matched to a gene. The CDR3 is 14 amino acids. The chain's CDR3 is CSARTGTGGSEQFF. CDR3 nucleotides: TGCAGTGCTCGGACCGGGACGGGGGGAAGTGAGCAGTTCTTC.

With respect to this clonotype: This may stem from a read error, because a much larger clone lies one nucleotide away. J is TRBJ2-7 and V is TRBV4-3; 8 bases are a match to TRBD2. The CDR3 consists of 17 residues. Germline trimming cut 3 bases from V and 0 bases from J; bases unmatched to any gene: 10. Looked up from germline, CDR1 is LGHNA and CDR2 is YSLEER. The CDR3 loop reads CASSHDTSGRSSYEQYF. CDR3 coding DNA: TGCGCCAGCAGCCACGATACTAGCGGCCGGAGCTCCTACGAGCAGTACTTC.

The rearrangement links TRBV30 to TRBJ2-1; 12 bases fit TRBD2. Trimming took 7 bases from V and 5 from J; bases not matched to a gene: 9. From germline, CDR1 is GTSNPN and CDR2 SVGIG (reference sequence). This CDR3 is 15 amino acids long. The CDR3 region is CASSSGRVRDNEQFF. CDR3 coding DNA: TGTGCCTCGTCTAGCGGGAGGGTAAGAGACAATGAGCAGTTCTTC.

This clonotype was counted at least ten times. V usage is TRBV7-2 and J usage is TRBJ2-1; D may correspond to TRBD1 or TRBD2 (6 bases each). The V end lost 1 base, the J end lost 7 bases, and 14 bases lay between the germline ends. The CDR3 spans 15 residues. Looked up from germline, CDR1 is SGHTA and CDR2 is FQGNSA. The CDR3 loop is CASSLGGGPGNEQFF. In nucleotides, the CDR3 is TGTGCCAGCAGCTTAGGAGGGGGGCCGGGGAATGAGCAGTTCTTC.

The V and J genes are TRBV5-1 and TRBJ2-3, with 9 positions matching TRBD2. J was trimmed by 6 bases and V by 0 bases; bases with no gene match: 5. Germline V gene data show CDR1 as SGHRS and CDR2 as YFSETQ. The CDR3 spans 15 residues. CDR3 DNA: TGCGCCAGCAGCTTGGATAGCGGGGGTCCCGATACGCAGTATTTT. Encoded protein: CASSLDSGGPDTQYF.

The chain recombines TRBV4-1 with TRBJ2-1; 10 nucleotides align to TRBD2. This CDR3 has 16 residues. From germline, CDR1 is MGHRA and CDR2 YSYEKL. Trimming removed 3 bases from V and 4 bases from J; junction bases left unmatched: 6. This CDR3 is CASSHLGLAIYNEQFF. For the CDR3, the DNA is TGCGCCAGCAGCCACTTGGGACTAGCGATTTACAATGAGCAGTTCTTC.

This clonotype was observed a handful of times. The CDR3 DNA reads as TGCGCCAGCAGCCCCCGACTAGCGTTGCGATACGAGCAGTACTTC. It is translated as CASSPRLALRYEQYF. The rearrangement links TRBV4-3 to TRBJ2-7, with 8 bases lining up with TRBD2. Germline CDR1 is LGHNA and CDR2 is YSLEER. This CDR3 is 15 amino acids long. V gave up 4 bases and J gave up 4 bases; unmatched junction bases: 9.